This T cell receptor (beta chain) was identified during a study of PD-1 blockade in classical Hodgkin lymphoma. As to this clone: The antigen remains unidentified.

V lost 1 base and J lost 8; bases outside the gene matches: 9. The CDR3 runs 16 residues. Germline assignment: CDR1 LGHNA and CDR2 YSLEER. Sequenced by immunoSEQ multiplex PCR; TCRdb stores in-frame clones only, minus some. Among thousands of clones, about three quarters were seen once, and the ten largest hold about 35%. Relapse after autologous stem cell transplantation occurred in every patient, and brentuximab vedotin exposure varied. Thawed PBMCs were the source of CD8+ T cells, obtained through magnetic negative selection. Classifying best responses yielded complete response, partial response or progressive disease. Study results and caveats: By C4D1, diversity of CD4+ TCRs had risen significantly, whereas that of CD8+ TCRs had not. Possibly reflecting disease activity or prior therapy, repertoire differences have causes that remain undefined.

The rearrangement uses TRBV4-3 and TRBJ2-1, with 9 bases identical to TRBD2. The clonotype comes from a human donor with classical Hodgkin lymphoma. The sample consisted of CD8+ T cells from blood, taken at baseline. This CDR3 reads CASSQGRSGSRHEQFF. The CDR3, as DNA: TGCGCCAGCAGCCAAGGGCGTAGCGGGAGTCGCCATGAGCAGTTCTTC.